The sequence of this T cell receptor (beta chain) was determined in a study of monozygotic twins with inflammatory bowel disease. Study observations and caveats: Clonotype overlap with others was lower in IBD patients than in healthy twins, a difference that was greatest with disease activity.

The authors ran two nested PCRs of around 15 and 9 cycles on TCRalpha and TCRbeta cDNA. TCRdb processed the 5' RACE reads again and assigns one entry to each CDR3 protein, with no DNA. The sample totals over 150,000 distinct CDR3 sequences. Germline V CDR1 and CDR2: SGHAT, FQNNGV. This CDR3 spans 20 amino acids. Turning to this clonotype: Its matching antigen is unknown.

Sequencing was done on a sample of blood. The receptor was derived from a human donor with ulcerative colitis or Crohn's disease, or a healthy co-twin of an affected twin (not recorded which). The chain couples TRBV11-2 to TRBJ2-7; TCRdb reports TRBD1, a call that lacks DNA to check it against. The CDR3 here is CASRPTPGTWVGQGAAEQYF.